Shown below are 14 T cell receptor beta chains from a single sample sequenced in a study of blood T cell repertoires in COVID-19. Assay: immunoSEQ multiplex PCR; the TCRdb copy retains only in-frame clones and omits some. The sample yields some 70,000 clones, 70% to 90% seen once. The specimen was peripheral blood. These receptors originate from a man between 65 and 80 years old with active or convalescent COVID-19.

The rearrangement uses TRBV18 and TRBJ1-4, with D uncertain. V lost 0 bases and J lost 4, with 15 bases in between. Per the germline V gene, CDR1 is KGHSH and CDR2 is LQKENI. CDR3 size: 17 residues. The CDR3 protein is CASSPPDSRRGNEKLFF. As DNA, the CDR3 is TGTGCCAGCTCACCACCGGATTCAAGACGGGGTAATGAAAAACTGTTTTTT.

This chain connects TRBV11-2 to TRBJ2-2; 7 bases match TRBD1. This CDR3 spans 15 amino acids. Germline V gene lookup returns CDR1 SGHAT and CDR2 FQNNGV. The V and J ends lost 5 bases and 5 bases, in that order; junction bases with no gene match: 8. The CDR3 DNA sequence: TGTGCCAGCAGCCCAACGGGACAGACAACCGGGGAGCTGTTTTTT. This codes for CASSPTGQTTGELFF.

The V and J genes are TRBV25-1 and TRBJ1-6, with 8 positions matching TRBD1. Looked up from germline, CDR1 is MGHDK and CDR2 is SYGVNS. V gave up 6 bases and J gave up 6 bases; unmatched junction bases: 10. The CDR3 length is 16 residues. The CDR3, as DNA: TGTGCCAGCAGGGGAGACAGGGGCTTTTCTAATTCACCCCTCCACTTT. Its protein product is CASRGDRGFSNSPLHF.

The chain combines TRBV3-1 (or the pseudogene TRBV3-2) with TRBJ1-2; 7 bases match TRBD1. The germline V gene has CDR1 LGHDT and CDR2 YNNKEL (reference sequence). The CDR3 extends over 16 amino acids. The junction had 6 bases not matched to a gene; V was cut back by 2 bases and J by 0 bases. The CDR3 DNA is TGTGCCAGCAGCCAAACCGACAGGGTAGCTAACTATGGCTACACCTTC. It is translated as CASSQTDRVANYGYTF.

The CDR3 spells CASSLGARYNEQFF. The CDR3 bases are TGTGCCAGCAGTTTGGGGGCCCGTTACAATGAGCAGTTCTTC. This chain joins TRBV28 and TRBJ2-1; possible D gene TRBD1, 6 bases. The CDR3 consists of 14 residues. Germline V lookup: CDR1 MDHEN, CDR2 SYDVKM. Trimming took 3 bases from V and 4 from J, leaving 10 bases between them.

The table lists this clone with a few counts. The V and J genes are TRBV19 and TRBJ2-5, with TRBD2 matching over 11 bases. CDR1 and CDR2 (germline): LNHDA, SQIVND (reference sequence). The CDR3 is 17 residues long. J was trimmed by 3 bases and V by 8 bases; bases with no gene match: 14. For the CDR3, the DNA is TGTGCCAGTGCCGATAGCTCGGGGACTAGCGGAAAAGAGACCCAGTACTTC. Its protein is CASADSSGTSGKETQYF.

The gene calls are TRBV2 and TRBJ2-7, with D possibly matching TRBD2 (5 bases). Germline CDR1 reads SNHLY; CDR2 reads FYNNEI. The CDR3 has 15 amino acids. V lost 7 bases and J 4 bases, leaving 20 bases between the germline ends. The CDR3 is CASMAQGLPGYEQYF. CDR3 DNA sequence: TGTGCCAGCATGGCCCAAGGACTCCCCGGGTACGAGCAGTACTTC.

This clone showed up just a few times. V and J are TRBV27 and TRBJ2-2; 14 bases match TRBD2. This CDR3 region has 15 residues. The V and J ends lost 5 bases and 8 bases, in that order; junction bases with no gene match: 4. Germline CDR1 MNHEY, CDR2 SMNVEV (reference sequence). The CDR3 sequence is CASSPGLAGVGELFF. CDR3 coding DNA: TGTGCCAGCAGTCCGGGACTAGCGGGAGTTGGGGAGCTGTTTTTT.

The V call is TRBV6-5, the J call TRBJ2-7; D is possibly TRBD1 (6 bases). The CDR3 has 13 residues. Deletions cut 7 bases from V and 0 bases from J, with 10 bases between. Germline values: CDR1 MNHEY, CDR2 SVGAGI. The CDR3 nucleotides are TGTGCCAGCACTAACAGGGTCTCCTACGAGCAGTACTTC. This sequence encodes CASTNRVSYEQYF.

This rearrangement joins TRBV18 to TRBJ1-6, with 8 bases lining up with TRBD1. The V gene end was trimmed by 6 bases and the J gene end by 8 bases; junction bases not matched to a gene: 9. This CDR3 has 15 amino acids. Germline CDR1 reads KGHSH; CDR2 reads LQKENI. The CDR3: CASSTVGTGYSPLHF. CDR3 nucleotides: TGTGCCAGCTCGACGGTGGGGACAGGATATTCACCCCTCCACTTT.

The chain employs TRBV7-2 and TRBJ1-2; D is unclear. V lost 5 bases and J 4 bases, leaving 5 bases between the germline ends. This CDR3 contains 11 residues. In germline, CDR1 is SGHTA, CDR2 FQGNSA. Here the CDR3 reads CASSLSYGYTF. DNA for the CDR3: TGTGCCAGCAGCCTGAGCTATGGCTACACCTTC.

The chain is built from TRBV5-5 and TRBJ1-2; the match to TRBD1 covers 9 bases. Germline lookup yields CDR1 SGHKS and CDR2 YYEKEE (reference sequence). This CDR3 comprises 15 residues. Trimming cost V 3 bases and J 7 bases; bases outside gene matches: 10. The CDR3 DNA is TGTGCCAGCAGCTCCTCCGGGACAGGGAGAGGTGGCTACACCTTC. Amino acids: CASSSSGTGRGGYTF.

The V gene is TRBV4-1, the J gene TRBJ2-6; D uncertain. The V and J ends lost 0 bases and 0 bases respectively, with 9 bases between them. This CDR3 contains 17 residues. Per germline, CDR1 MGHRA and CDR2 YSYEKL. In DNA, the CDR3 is TGCGCCAGCAGCCAAGATGGGCCTCGCTCTGGGGCCAACGTCCTGACTTTC. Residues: CASSQDGPRSGANVLTF.

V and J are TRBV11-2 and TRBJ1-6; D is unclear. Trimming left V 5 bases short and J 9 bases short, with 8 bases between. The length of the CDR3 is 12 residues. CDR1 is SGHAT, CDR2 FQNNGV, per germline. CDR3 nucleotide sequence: TGTGCCAGCAGCCTACCCGGTTCACCCCTCCACTTT. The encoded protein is CASSLPGSPLHF.